These 3 T cell receptor beta chains were all obtained from the same sample, sequenced in a study of T cells in Graves' hyperthyroidism and ophthalmopathy. RNA transcripts served as the template for amplifying TCR beta CDR3 regions. A first-round RT-PCR of the TCR CDR3 used the HTBI primer set. TCRdb re-analysed the multiplex PCR reads in MiXCR, keeping a single row per CDR3 protein. The repertoire holds hundreds of thousands of distinct CDR3 sequences, with 40% to 55% as singletons. The sample was peripheral blood or thyroid tissue (not recorded which). These receptors all stem from a woman aged 18-29 years with Graves' hyperthyroidism.

Points on this clonotype: Mismatch with germline at one junction end may stem from a read error. CDR3 sequence reads: CAGSLGGLETQYF. In nucleotides, the CDR3 is TGTGCCGGCAGCTTAGGGGGGCTGGAGACCCAGTACTTC. V is TRBV7-9 and J is TRBJ2-5; the D gene could be TRBD1 or TRBD2 (6 bases each). This CDR3 contains 13 residues. Germline CDR1 SEHNR, CDR2 FQNEAQ (reference sequence). Full variable domain (missing parts from reference TRBV7-9 and TRBJ2-5): DTGVSQNPRHKITKRGQNVTFRCDPISEHNRLYWYRQTLGQGPEFLTYFQNEAQLEKSRLLSDRFSAERPKGSFSTLEIQRTEQGDSAMYLCAGSLGGLETQYFGPGTRLLVL.

The table lists this clonotype with a few counts. This chain joins TRBV5-6 and TRBJ2-5; perhaps TRBD2 as D (6 bases). Trimming took 0 bases from V and 5 from J, leaving 17 bases between them. Germline V gene sequence: CDR1 SGHDT, CDR2 YYEEEE. There are 16 residues in the CDR3. The CDR3 protein is CASSLEREQLMETQYF. The DNA for the CDR3 is TGTGCCAGCAGCTTGGAACGGGAGCAGTTGATGGAGACCCAGTACTTC. Variable domain in full (rest from reference TRBV5-6 and TRBJ2-5): DAGVTQSPTHLIKTRGQQVTLRCSPKSGHDTVSWYQQALGQGPQFIFQYYEEEERQRGNFPDRFSGHQFPNYSSELNVNALLLGDSALYLCASSLEREQLMETQYFGPGTRLLVL.

This clonotype was counted many times. J is TRBJ1-2 and V is TRBV7-9; D possibly corresponds to TRBD1 (5 bases). Germline V lookup: CDR1 SEHNR, CDR2 FQNEAQ (reference sequence). The CDR3 has 14 residues. Trimming pared 3 bases from V and 1 base from J, leaving 9 bases between. The CDR3 nucleotides are TGTGCCAGCAGCTTTTCGACAGTTAACTATGGCTACACCTTC. This codes for CASSFSTVNYGYTF.